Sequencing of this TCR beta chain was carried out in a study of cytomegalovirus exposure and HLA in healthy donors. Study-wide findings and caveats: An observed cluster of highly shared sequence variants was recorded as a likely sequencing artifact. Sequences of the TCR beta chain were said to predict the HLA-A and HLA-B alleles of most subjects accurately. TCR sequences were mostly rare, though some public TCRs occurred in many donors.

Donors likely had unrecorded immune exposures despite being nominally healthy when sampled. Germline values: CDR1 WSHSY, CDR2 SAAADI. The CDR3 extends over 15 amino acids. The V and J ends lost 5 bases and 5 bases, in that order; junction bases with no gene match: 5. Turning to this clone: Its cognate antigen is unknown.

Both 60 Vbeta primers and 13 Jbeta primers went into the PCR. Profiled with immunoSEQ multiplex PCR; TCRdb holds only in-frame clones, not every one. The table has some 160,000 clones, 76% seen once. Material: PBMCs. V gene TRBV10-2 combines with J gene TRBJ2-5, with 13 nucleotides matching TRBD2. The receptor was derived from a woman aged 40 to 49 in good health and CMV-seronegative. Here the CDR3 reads CASSPTSGGSETQYF. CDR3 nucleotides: TGCGCCAGCAGTCCGACTAGCGGGGGGAGCGAGACCCAGTACTTC.